A single sample is the source of the 10 T cell receptor beta chains below, sequenced in a study of technical replicates of blood from several donors. Sequencing used immunoSEQ multiplex PCR; TCRdb keeps in-frame clones, though not all of them. The sample has more than 90,000 clones, approximately 94% seen once. The sample consisted of T cells isolated from PBMCs. These receptors were taken from a human donor in good health.

The V gene is TRBV11-1, the J gene TRBJ2-5, with TRBD1 matching 8 bases. Germline V gene lookup returns CDR1 SGHAT and CDR2 FQDESV (reference sequence). V was clipped by 1 base and J by 7 bases; unmatched bases: 5. The CDR3 consists of 14 residues. The CDR3 coding sequence is TGTGCCAGCAGCTTAGGGGGACAGGCCAGGACCCAGTACTTC. Encoded protein: CASSLGGQARTQYF. The variable domain in full, completed from reference TRBV11-1 and TRBJ2-5, reads EAEVAQSPRYKITEKSQAVAFWCDPISGHATLYWYRQILGQGPELLVQFQDESVVDDSQLPKDRFSAERLKGVDSTLKIQPAELGDSAMYLCASSLGGQARTQYFGPGTRLLVL.

The rearrangement uses TRBV13 and TRBJ1-2, with unresolved D. The germline V gene encodes CDR1 PRHDT and CDR2 FYEKMQ (reference sequence). CDR3 length equals 16 residues. Trimming left V 5 bases short and J 4 bases short, with 20 bases between. The CDR3 DNA sequence: TGTGCCAGCAGCCAAGGACTTTCACGAACGGGCTATGGCTACACCTTC. Translated: CASSQGLSRTGYGYTF.

The rearrangement joins TRBV7-2 to TRBJ2-1; TRBD2 agrees at 8 bases. V gave up 2 bases and J gave up 2 bases; unmatched junction bases: 14. Looked up from germline, CDR1 is SGHTA and CDR2 is FQGNSA. This CDR3 spans 19 amino acids. DNA for the CDR3: TGTGCCAGCAGCTTATTCGGGCCGGTGGCGGGAGGACCCTACAATGAGCAGTTCTTC. Protein product: CASSLFGPVAGGPYNEQFF. The full variable domain, with the rest looked up from reference TRBV7-2 and TRBJ2-1, is GAGVSQSPSNKVTEKGKDVELRCDPISGHTALYWYRQSLGQGLEFLIYFQGNSAPDKSGLPSDRFSAERTGGSVSTLTIQRTQQEDSAVYLCASSLFGPVAGGPYNEQFFGPGTRLTVL.

The chain carries TRBV19 and TRBJ1-1; TRBD1 matches at 7 bases. The CDR3 contains 15 residues. After removal of 6 bases from V and 0 bases from J, the junction contained 7 bases not matched to a gene. Germline V lookup: CDR1 LNHDA, CDR2 SQIVND (reference sequence). The CDR3 loop reads CASRRDSVMNTEAFF. The CDR3 bases are TGTGCCAGTAGGAGGGACAGCGTCATGAACACTGAAGCTTTCTTT.

This clone was detected only a few times. The CDR3 DNA reads as TGTGCCATCAGAAGCGTTCGGGGGAACACTGAAGCTTTCTTT. It encodes CAIRSVRGNTEAFF. V and J are TRBV10-3 and TRBJ1-1, with D hard to call. The CDR3 is 14 residues long. Germline CDR1 reads ENHRY; CDR2 reads SYGVKD. V was clipped by 6 bases and J by 1 base, with 12 bases between them.

The V gene is TRBV15, the J gene TRBJ2-7; a possible D gene is TRBD1 (5 bases). This CDR3 region has 15 residues. CDR1 LNHNV and CDR2 YYDKDF come from the germline V gene (reference sequence). V was trimmed by 6 bases and J by 1 base, leaving 16 bases between them. CDR3 DNA sequence: TGTGCCACCAGTACAACAGGTTTTCGGTCCTACGAGCAGTACTTC. This translates into CATSTTGFRSYEQYF. The variable domain in full, with the rest retrieved from reference TRBV15 and TRBJ2-7, is DAMVIQNPRYQVTQFGKPVTLSCSQTLNHNVMYWYQQKSSQAPKLLFHYYDKDFNNEADTPDNFQSRRPNTSFCFLDIRSPGLGDTAMYLCATSTTGFRSYEQYFGPGTRLTVT.

The chain couples TRBV10-3 to TRBJ2-7, with a weak D call TRBD2 (6 bases). The germline CDR1 and CDR2 sequences are ENHRY and SYGVKD. This CDR3 is 12 amino acids long. Between the trimmed V and J ends, which lost 3 bases and 9 bases, there was a span of 12 bases. The CDR3 nucleotides are TGTGCCATCAGTGATCATTCCGGGAGGCAGTACTTC. Translated, it gives CAISDHSGRQYF.

This clone has just one count. J is TRBJ2-5 and V is TRBV6-1, with 9 bases aligning to TRBD2. The CDR3 spans 15 residues. CDR1 and CDR2 (germline): MNHNS, SASEGT. The ends lost 3 bases at V and 5 bases at J; junction bases unmatched: 7. The CDR3 is CASSDGTSLDETQYF. The CDR3 DNA sequence: TGTGCCAGCAGTGATGGGACTAGCTTGGACGAGACCCAGTACTTC.

Turning to this clone: Other DNA sequences in the sample encode the same CDR3. The V gene is TRBV28, the J gene TRBJ1-2; 10 nucleotides agree with TRBD1. Looked up from germline, CDR1 is MDHEN and CDR2 is SYDVKM. The CDR3 is made up of 16 amino acids. Losses at the gene ends were 3 bases for V and 2 bases for J; bases not matched to a gene: 6. Written as DNA, the CDR3 is TGTGCCAGCAGTTTGCCCTCGGACAGGGGGAACTATGGCTACACCTTC. It specifies CASSLPSDRGNYGYTF.

The rearrangement joins TRBV19 to TRBJ2-7, with 8 bases aligning to TRBD2. The CDR3 runs 15 residues. Germline trimming cut 3 bases from V and 2 bases from J; bases unmatched to any gene: 6. Germline V gene lookup returns CDR1 LNHDA and CDR2 SQIVND (reference sequence). CDR3 region: CASSIIGGGPYEQYF. As DNA, the CDR3 is TGTGCCAGTAGTATTATCGGCGGGGGGCCCTACGAGCAGTACTTC.